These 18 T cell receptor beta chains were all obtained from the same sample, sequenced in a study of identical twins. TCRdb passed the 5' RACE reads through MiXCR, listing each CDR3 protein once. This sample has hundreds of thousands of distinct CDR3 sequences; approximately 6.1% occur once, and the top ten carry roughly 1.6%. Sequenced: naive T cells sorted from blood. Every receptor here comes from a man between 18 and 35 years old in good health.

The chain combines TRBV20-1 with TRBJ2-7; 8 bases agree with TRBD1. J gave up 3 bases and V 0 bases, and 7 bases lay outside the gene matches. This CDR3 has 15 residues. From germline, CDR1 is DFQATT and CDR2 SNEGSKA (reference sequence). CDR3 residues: CSARDLGGQDYEQYF. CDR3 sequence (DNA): TGCAGTGCTAGAGATCTAGGGGGACAGGACTACGAGCAGTACTTC.

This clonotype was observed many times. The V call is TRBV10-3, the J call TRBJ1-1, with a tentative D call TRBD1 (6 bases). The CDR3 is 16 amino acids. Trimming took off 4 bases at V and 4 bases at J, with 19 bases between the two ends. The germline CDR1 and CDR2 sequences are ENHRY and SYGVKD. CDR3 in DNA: TGTGCCATCAGTGCGGTTCCAGGGGAAGGGGGCACTGAAGCTTTCTTT. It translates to CAISAVPGEGGTEAFF.

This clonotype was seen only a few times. Here the CDR3 reads CASMVHNEQFF. As DNA, the CDR3 is TGTGCCAGCATGGTGCACAATGAGCAGTTCTTC. The rearrangement uses TRBV28 and TRBJ2-1; no clear D. Trimming took off 7 bases at V and 5 bases at J, with 6 bases between the two ends. The CDR3 is 11 residues long. Germline V gene data show CDR1 as MDHEN and CDR2 as SYDVKM. Full variable domain (missing parts from reference TRBV28 and TRBJ2-1): DVKVTQSSRYLVKRTGEKVFLECVQDMDHENMFWYRQDPGLGLRLIYFSYDVKMKEKGDIPEGYSVSREKKERFSLILESASTNQTSMYLCASMVHNEQFFGPGTRLTVL.

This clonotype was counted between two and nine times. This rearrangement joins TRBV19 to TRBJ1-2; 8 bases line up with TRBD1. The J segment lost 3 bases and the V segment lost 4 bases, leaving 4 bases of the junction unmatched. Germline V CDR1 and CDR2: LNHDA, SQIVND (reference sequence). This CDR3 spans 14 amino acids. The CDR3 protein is CASSTGQEDYGYTF. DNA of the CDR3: TGTGCCAGTAGTACGGGACAGGAGGACTATGGCTACACCTTC.

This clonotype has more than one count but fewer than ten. In nucleotides, the CDR3 is TGTGCCTGGAGTACAGGGGGGAACACTGAAGCTTTCTTT. It codes for CAWSTGGNTEAFF. V usage is TRBV30 and J usage is TRBJ1-1; 8 positions agree with TRBD1. The CDR3 is made up of 13 amino acids. Germline V gene sequence: CDR1 GTSNPN, CDR2 SVGIG (reference sequence). With V trimmed by 2 bases and J by 1 base, 0 bases remained unmatched.

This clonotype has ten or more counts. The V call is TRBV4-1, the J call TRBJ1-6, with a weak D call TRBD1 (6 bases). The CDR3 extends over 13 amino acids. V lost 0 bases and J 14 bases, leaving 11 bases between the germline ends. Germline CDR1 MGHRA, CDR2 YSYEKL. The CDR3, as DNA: TGCGCCAGCAGCCAAGATCGGGGACATACCCTCCACTTT. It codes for CASSQDRGHTLHF.

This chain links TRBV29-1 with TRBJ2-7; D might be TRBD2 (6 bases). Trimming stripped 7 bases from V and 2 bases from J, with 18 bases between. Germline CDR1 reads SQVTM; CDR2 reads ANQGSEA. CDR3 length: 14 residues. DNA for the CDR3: TGCAGCGCGTCGACTAGTGAAACAACCTACGAGCAGTACTTC. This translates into CSASTSETTYEQYF.

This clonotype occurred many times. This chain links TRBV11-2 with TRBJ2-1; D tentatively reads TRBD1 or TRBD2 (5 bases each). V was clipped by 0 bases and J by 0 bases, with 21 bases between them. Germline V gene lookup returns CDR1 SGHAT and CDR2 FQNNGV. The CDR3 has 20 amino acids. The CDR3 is CASSLDYGGTVVLSYNEQFF. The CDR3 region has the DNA TGTGCCAGCAGCTTAGATTATGGGGGTACCGTGGTTCTCTCCTACAATGAGCAGTTCTTC. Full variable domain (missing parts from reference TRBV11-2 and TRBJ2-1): EAGVAQSPRYKIIEKRQSVAFWCNPISGHATLYWYQQILGQGPKLLIQFQNNGVVDDSQLPKDRFSAERLKGVDSTLKIQPAKLEDSAVYLCASSLDYGGTVVLSYNEQFFGPGTRLTVL.

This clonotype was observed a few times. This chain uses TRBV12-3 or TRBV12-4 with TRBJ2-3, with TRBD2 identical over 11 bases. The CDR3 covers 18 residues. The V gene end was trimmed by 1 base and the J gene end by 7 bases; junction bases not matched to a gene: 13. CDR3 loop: CASSLDGIAGGPGNTQYF. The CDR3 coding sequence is TGTGCCAGCAGTTTAGATGGGATAGCGGGAGGGCCGGGAAATACGCAGTATTTT.

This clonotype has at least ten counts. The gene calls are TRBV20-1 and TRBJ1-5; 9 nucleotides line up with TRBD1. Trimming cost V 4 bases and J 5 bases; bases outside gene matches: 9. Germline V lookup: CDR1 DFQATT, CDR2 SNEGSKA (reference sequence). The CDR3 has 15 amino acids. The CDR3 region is CSATSPGQGHQPQHF. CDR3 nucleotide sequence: TGCAGTGCTACGAGCCCGGGACAGGGACATCAGCCCCAGCATTTT.

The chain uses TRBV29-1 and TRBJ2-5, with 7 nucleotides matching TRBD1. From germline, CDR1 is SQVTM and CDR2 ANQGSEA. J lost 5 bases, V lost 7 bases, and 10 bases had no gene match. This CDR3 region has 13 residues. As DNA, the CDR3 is TGCAGCGCCGACAGGGCTCGACATGAGACCCAGTACTTC. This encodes CSADRARHETQYF.

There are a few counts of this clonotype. The CDR3 DNA is TGTGCCATCAGTGATTCCCAGGGGGCGCCTGGTCAGCCCCAGCATTTT. It codes for CAISDSQGAPGQPQHF. The chain has TRBV10-3 and TRBJ1-5; 8 nucleotides agree with TRBD1. CDR1 and CDR2 (germline): ENHRY, SYGVKD. J was trimmed by 6 bases and V by 3 bases; bases with no gene match: 10. CDR3 size: 16 residues.

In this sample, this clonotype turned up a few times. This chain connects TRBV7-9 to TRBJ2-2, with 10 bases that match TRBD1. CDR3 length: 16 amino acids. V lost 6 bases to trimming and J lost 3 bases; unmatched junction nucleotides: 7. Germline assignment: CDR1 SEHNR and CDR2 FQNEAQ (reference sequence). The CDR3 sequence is CASSSSGQGDTGELFF. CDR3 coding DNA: TGTGCCAGCAGTTCATCCGGACAGGGGGACACCGGGGAGCTGTTTTTT.

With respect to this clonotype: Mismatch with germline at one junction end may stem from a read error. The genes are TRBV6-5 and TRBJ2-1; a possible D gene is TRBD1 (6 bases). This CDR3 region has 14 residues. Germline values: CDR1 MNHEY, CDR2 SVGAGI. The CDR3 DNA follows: TGTGCCAGCAGTTATACCTCAGGGGTCAATGAGCGGTTCTTC. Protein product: CASSYTSGVNERFF.

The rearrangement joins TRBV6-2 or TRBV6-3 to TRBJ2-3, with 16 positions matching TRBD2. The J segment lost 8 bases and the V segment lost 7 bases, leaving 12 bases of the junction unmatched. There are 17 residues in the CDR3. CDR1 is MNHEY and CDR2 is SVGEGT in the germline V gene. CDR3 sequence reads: CASTYPGTSGRAATQYF. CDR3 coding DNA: TGTGCCAGCACCTACCCCGGGACTAGCGGGAGGGCCGCTACGCAGTATTTT.

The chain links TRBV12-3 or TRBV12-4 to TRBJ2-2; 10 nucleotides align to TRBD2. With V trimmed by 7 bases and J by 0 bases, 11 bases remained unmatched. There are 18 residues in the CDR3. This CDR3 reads CASTLGLAVFANTGELFF. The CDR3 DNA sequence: TGTGCCAGCACCTTAGGACTAGCGGTATTCGCGAACACCGGGGAGCTGTTTTTT.

CDR3 loop: CAEGGKSTDTQYF. CDR3 in DNA: TGTGCCGAAGGCGGGAAGAGCACAGATACGCAGTATTTT. The gene calls are TRBV28 and TRBJ2-3; D might be TRBD2 (6 bases). Germline CDR1 is MDHEN and CDR2 is SYDVKM. The length of the CDR3 is 13 residues. Trimming took 11 bases from V and 0 from J, leaving 12 bases between them.

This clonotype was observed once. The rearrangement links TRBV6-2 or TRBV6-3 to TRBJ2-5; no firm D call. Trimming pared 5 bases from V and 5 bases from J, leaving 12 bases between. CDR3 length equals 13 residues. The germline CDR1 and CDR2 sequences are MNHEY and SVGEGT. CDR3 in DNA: TGTGCCAGCAGTCGATTTGCGCGGGAGACCCAGTACTTC. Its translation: CASSRFARETQYF.